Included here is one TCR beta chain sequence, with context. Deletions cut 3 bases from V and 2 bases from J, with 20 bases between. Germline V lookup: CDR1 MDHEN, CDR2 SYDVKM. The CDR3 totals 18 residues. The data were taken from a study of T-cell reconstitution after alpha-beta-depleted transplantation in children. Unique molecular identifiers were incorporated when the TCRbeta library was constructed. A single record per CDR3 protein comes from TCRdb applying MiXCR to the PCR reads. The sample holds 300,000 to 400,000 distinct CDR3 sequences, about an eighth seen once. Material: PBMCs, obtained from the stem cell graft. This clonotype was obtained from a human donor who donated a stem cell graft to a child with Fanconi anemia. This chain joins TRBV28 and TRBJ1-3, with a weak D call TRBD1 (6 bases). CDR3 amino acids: CASSFRTPYREAGNTIYF. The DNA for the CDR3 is TGTGCCAGCAGTTTCCGAACCCCCTACAGGGAGGCTGGAAACACCATATATTTT.